The rows below give T cell receptor beta chains drawn from one sample of a study of identical twins. Each CDR3 protein is one row after TCRdb ran MiXCR on the 5' RACE reads. The sample includes about 660,000 distinct CDR3 sequences, roughly 8% of them seen just once. These same data were also listed under a study on yellow fever vaccine responses in identical twins.

Sequencing used PBMCs. The receptor set was obtained from a woman between 18 and 29 years old in good health. The CDR3 runs from the conserved cysteine through the conserved F or W. D genes are given only for firm matches. A clone size is listed for some rows: how often the clone was seen (once, few, many), or a class if it is expanded.

abundance	j_gene	v_gene	d_gene	CDR3aa	CDR3nt
few	TRBJ2-7	TRBV27	TRBD2	CASGGLAGAYEQYF	TGTGCCAGCGGGGGACTAGCGGGAGCCTACGAGCAGTACTTC
.	TRBJ2-4	TRBV20-1	.	CSAIRQGGGNIQYF	TGCAGTGCTATCAGACAGGGAGGTGGTAACATTCAGTACTTC
.	TRBJ2-1	TRBV12-3/TRBV12-4	.	CASSRLQYNEQFF	TGTGCCAGCAGCCGACTGCAGTACAATGAGCAGTTCTTC
many	TRBJ1-5	TRBV12-3/TRBV12-4	.	CASSQNSNQPQHF	TGTGCCAGCAGTCAAAATAGCAATCAGCCCCAGCATTTT
few	TRBJ1-2	TRBV7-2	.	CASSLGVVAGGYTF	TGTGCCAGCAGCTTAGGTGTGGTAGCGGGAGGCTACACCTTC
.	TRBJ2-5	TRBV7-9	.	CASSLNGGTETQYF	TGTGCCAGCAGCTTAAATGGAGGTACGGAGACCCAGTACTTC
.	TRBJ2-7	TRBV7-2	.	CASRIGGDEQYF	TGTGCCAGCAGAATAGGGGGTGACGAGCAGTACTTC
many	TRBJ1-1	TRBV7-2	TRBD1	CASSLAPTGWNTEAFF	TGTGCCAGCAGCTTAGCTCCGACAGGGTGGAACACTGAAGCTTTCTTT
few	TRBJ2-7	TRBV7-9	.	CASSLEAGGRFYEQYF	TGTGCCAGCAGCTTAGAAGCAGGCGGCCGGTTCTACGAGCAGTACTTC
.	TRBJ2-1	TRBV29-1	TRBD1	CSIPPGQGYNEQFF	TGCAGCATACCCCCGGGACAGGGGTACAATGAGCAGTTCTTC
.	TRBJ2-3	TRBV6-1	TRBD2	CASTLGGARGTQYF	TGTGCCAGCACCCTCGGGGGGGCGCGGGGTACGCAGTATTTT
few	TRBJ2-1	TRBV12-3/TRBV12-4	.	CASSFGNSEQFF	TGTGCCAGCAGTTTCGGGAATTCTGAGCAGTTCTTC
few	TRBJ2-2	TRBV19	.	CASRWGTDTGELFF	TGTGCCAGTAGATGGGGGACGGACACCGGGGAGCTGTTTTTT
.	TRBJ1-2	TRBV19	.	CASSSTYYYGYTF	TGTGCCAGTAGTTCAACGTACTACTATGGCTACACCTTC
few	TRBJ2-1	TRBV28	.	CASSSPGSYNEQFF	TGTGCCAGCAGTTCCCCTGGGTCCTACAATGAGCAGTTCTTC
.	TRBJ2-3	TRBV12-3/TRBV12-4	.	CASSWGPDTQYF	TGTGCCAGCAGTTGGGGTCCAGATACGCAGTATTTT
many	TRBJ1-2	TRBV12-3/TRBV12-4	.	CASRTGYDGYTF	TGTGCCAGCAGGACAGGATACGATGGCTACACCTTC
many	TRBJ2-1	TRBV5-5	.	CASSLLLGEQFF	TGTGCCAGCAGCTTGCTCCTAGGTGAGCAGTTCTTC
.	TRBJ2-7	TRBV5-1	TRBD2	CASSLSSSGRRYEQYF	TGCGCCAGCAGCTTGTCGTCTAGCGGGAGAAGGTACGAGCAGTACTTC
.	TRBJ1-1	TRBV20-1	TRBD1	CSARDPQGEGEAFF	TGCAGTGCTAGAGATCCTCAGGGGGAGGGTGAAGCTTTCTTT
.	TRBJ2-1	TRBV20-1	TRBD2	CSAMKTSGSSRPTPRNEQFF	TGCAGTGCTATGAAGACTAGCGGGTCGTCACGACCTACTCCGAGAAATGAGCAGTTCTTC
many	TRBJ1-3	TRBV10-3	.	CAIRMDPSGNTIYF	TGTGCCATCAGGATGGACCCCTCTGGAAACACCATATATTTT
.	TRBJ2-1	TRBV15	.	CATSRDGQTNNEQFF	TGTGCCACCAGCAGAGATGGACAGACAAACAATGAGCAGTTCTTC
.	TRBJ2-3	TRBV20-1	.	CSARDVYEVPSTDTQYF	TGCAGTGCTAGAGATGTTTATGAGGTTCCTAGCACAGATACGCAGTATTTT
.	TRBJ2-3	TRBV12-3/TRBV12-4	.	CASSSQEAGPFADTQYF	TGTGCCAGCAGCTCTCAGGAGGCGGGACCCTTCGCAGATACGCAGTATTTT
few	TRBJ2-1	TRBV29-1	TRBD2	CSASGTSGATYNEQFF	TGCAGCGCATCAGGGACTAGCGGGGCTACCTACAATGAGCAGTTCTTC
.	TRBJ2-5	TRBV29-1	.	CSVVSGWDHRAQETQYF	TGCAGCGTTGTTTCTGGGTGGGACCACAGGGCCCAAGAGACCCAGTACTTC
.	TRBJ2-1	TRBV27	.	CASSSRIGVHNNEQFF	TGTGCCAGCAGTTCAAGGATAGGGGTCCACAACAATGAGCAGTTCTTC
.	TRBJ2-7	TRBV12-3/TRBV12-4	TRBD1	CASSLEQGLVYEQYF	TGTGCCAGCAGTTTGGAACAGGGGTTGGTATACGAGCAGTACTTC
few	TRBJ2-7	TRBV5-1	.	CASSIETGLYEQYF	TGCGCCAGCAGCATAGAGACAGGCCTCTACGAGCAGTACTTC
few	TRBJ2-7	TRBV18	.	CASSSPGQPYYEQYF	TGTGCCAGCTCATCCCCGGGACAACCGTACTACGAGCAGTACTTC
.	TRBJ2-5	TRBV6-1	.	CASSETWGAAETQYF	TGTGCCAGCAGTGAAACTTGGGGGGCCGCGGAGACCCAGTACTTC
.	TRBJ2-6	TRBV10-3	.	CAIIRRDGANVLTF	TGTGCCATCATTAGAAGAGACGGGGCCAACGTCCTGACTTTC
few	TRBJ2-2	TRBV9	.	CASSVGPPRGELFF	TGTGCCAGCAGCGTAGGACCACCCCGGGGGGAGCTGTTTTTT
few	TRBJ2-2	TRBV9	.	CASSVITGDTGELFF	TGTGCCAGCAGCGTTATTACGGGGGACACCGGGGAGCTGTTTTTT
.	TRBJ2-2	TRBV6-1	TRBD2	CATREGGNTGELFF	TGTGCCACCCGGGAGGGGGGGAACACCGGGGAGCTGTTTTTT
many	TRBJ2-2	TRBV7-2	.	CASSRQGGNTGELFF	TGTGCCAGCAGCCGGCAGGGGGGGAACACCGGGGAGCTGTTTTTT
few	TRBJ2-6	TRBV29-1	.	CSVTGSLGANVLTF	TGCAGCGTTACCGGGAGCCTCGGGGCCAACGTCCTGACTTTC
few	TRBJ2-1	TRBV11-3	TRBD2	CASSAERGPLNEQFF	TGTGCCAGCAGTGCTGAGCGGGGACCACTCAATGAGCAGTTCTTC
few	TRBJ2-1	TRBV12-3/TRBV12-4	.	CASKTRDGGVLFF	TGTGCCAGCAAGACCCGGGACGGGGGTGTCCTGTTCTTC
few	TRBJ1-5	TRBV15	.	CATSRDLPDLQHF	TGTGCCACCAGCAGAGATCTCCCAGATCTCCAGCATTTT
.	TRBJ2-1	TRBV6-5	.	CASSYAQANLDNEQFF	TGTGCCAGCAGTTACGCCCAGGCGAACCTGGATAATGAGCAGTTCTTC
few	TRBJ2-7	TRBV11-2	TRBD2	CASSSSFIAGVGQYF	TGTGCCAGCAGCTCATCCTTCATAGCGGGAGTGGGGCAGTACTTC
many	TRBJ2-7	TRBV3-1	TRBD1	CASSSGQVEQYF	TGTGCCAGCAGCTCCGGACAGGTCGAGCAGTACTTC